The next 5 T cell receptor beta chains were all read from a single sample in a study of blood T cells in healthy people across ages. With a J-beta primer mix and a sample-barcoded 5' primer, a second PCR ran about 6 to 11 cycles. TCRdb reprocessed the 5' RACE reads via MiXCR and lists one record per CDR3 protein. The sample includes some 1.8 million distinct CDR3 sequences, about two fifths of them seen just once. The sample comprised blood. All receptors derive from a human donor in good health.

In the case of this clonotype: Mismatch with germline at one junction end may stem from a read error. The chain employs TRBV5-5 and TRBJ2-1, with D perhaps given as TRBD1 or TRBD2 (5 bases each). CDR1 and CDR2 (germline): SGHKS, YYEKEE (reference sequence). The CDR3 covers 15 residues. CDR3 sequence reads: CASSATGRKHNKQFF. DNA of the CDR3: TGTGCCAGCAGCGCGACGGGACGGAAACACAATAAGCAGTTCTTC.

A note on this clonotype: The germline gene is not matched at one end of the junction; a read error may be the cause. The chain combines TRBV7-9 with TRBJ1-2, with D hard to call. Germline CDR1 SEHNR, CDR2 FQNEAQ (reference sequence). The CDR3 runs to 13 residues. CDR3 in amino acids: CVSSLGANYGYTF. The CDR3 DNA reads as TGTGTCAGCAGCTTAGGAGCTAACTATGGCTACACCTTC.

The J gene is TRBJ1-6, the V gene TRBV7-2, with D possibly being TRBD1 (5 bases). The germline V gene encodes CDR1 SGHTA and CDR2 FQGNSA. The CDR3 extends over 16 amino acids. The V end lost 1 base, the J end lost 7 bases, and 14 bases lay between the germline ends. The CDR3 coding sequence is TGTGCCAGCAGCTTAGGGGGAACAGGACTCAATTCACCCCTCCACTTT. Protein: CASSLGGTGLNSPLHF.

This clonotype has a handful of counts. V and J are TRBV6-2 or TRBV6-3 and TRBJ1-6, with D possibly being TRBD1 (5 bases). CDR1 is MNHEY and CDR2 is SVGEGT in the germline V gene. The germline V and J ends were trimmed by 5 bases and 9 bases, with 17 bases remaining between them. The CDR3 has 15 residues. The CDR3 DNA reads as TGTGCCAGCAGTGCCGGGACCCTGTGGAGTTCACCCCTCCACTTT. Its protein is CASSAGTLWSSPLHF.

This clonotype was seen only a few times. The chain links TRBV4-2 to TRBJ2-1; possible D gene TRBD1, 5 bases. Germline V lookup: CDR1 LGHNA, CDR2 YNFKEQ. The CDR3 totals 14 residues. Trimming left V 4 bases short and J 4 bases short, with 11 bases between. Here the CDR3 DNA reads TGTGCCAGCAGCCTATCGACAGCGTACAATGAGCAGTTCTTC. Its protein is CASSLSTAYNEQFF.